This TCR beta chain was sequenced during a study of T cell changes during pregnancy in multiple sclerosis. Germline V lookup: CDR1 LNHDA, CDR2 SQIVND (reference sequence). The CDR3 has 14 residues. V gave up 5 bases and J gave up 8 bases, with 18 bases separating them. TCRdb's copy holds only in-frame clones and misses some; the assay was immunoSEQ multiplex PCR. The sample has approximately 65,000 clones, roughly nine tenths seen once. This chain uses TRBV19 with TRBJ1-2; D possibly corresponds to TRBD1 (5 bases). The clonotype was recovered from a female donor with multiple sclerosis, enrolled in a pregnancy study. The source was CD4+ T cells from peripheral blood mononuclear cells, collected in the first trimester of pregnancy. In DNA, the CDR3 is TGTGCCAGTAGTCCCGTGGGGGGACTTAAAGGCTACACCTTC. It specifies CASSPVGGLKGYTF.